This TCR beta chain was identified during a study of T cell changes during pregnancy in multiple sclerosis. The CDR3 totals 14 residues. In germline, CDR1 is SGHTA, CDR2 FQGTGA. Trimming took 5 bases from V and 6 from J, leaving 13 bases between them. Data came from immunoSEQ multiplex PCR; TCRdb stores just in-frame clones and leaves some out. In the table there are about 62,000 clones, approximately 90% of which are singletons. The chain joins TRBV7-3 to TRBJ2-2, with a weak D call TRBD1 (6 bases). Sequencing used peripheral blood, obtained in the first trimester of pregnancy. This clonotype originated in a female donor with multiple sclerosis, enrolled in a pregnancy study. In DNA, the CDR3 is TGTGCCAGCAGCGTGGACAGAAGGGCCGGGGAGCTGTTTTTT. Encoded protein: CASSVDRRAGELFF.